The subject of this entry is one TCR beta chain. The data are from a study of shared clonotypes between healthy human individuals. The method was immunoSEQ multiplex PCR; TCRdb's version includes in-frame clones alone and lacks a portion of them. Of 2,500,000 or so clones in the sample, 93% were seen once. The germline V gene has CDR1 MNHEY and CDR2 SMNVEV (reference sequence). The junction had 5 bases not matched to a gene; V was cut back by 7 bases and J by 6 bases. The CDR3 totals 12 residues. Sequencing was done on a sample of naive CD4+ T cells from PBMCs. The subset: CD45RA+ positively selected. This sequence joins TRBV27 and TRBJ1-1, with 7 bases fitting TRBD1. This receptor was taken from a man aged 18 to 30 in good health. Some clones in this sample may be carry-over from other donors' samples. As DNA, the CDR3 is TGTGCCAGCATGTACAGGGGCTCTGAAGCTTTCTTT. Amino acids: CASMYRGSEAFF.